The present TCR beta chain was sequenced within a study of beta chain features in type 1 diabetes. This clone was seen only a few times. Investigators reverse transcribed all isolated RNA, so they sequenced expressed TCRB transcripts. Assay used: immunoSEQ multiplex PCR; TCRdb lists only in-frame clones, some missing. Of 130,000 to 150,000 clones in the sample, less than 11% were seen once. Trimming removed 3 bases from V and 0 bases from J; junction bases left unmatched: 2. CDR3 length equals 14 residues. Germline V gives CDR1 SGHRS, CDR2 YFSETQ. Material: naive CD4+ T cells from blood. The TCR was taken from a man younger than 35 in good health. This sequence joins TRBV5-1 and TRBJ2-7, with 8 bases identical to TRBD1. The CDR3 sequence is CASSSDRVSYEQYF. The CDR3 DNA sequence: TGCGCCAGCAGCTCGGACAGGGTCTCCTACGAGCAGTACTTC.